The next 30 T cell receptor beta chains were all read from a single sample in a study of blood T cells in healthy people across ages. The authors ran a second PCR of roughly 6 to 12 cycles using a sample-barcoded 5' primer and a J-beta primer mix. TCRdb ran MiXCR on the 5' RACE reads and lists one entry per CDR3 protein. The data show 540,000 or so distinct CDR3 sequences, roughly 29% seen once. Sequenced input: blood. These receptors were obtained from a woman in her 70s in good health.

The rearrangement joins TRBV20-1 to TRBJ2-5; D is ambiguous. Matching the DNA end better, TRBJ2-1 makes the J call doubtful. CDR1 is DFQATT and CDR2 is SNEGSKA in the germline V gene (reference sequence). This CDR3 has 10 amino acids. CDR3 in amino acids: CSAALQEQFF. The CDR3 DNA reads as TGCAGTGCAGCCTTGCAGGAGCAGTTCTTC.

This clonotype was seen a few times. The CDR3 DNA follows: TGTGCCAGCAGCGTAACGGGACCGGCCGAGGGCACCATATATTTT. Translation: CASSVTGPAEGTIYF. This sequence joins TRBV9 and TRBJ1-3; perhaps TRBD1 as D (5 bases). The germline V and J ends were trimmed by 1 base and 9 bases, with 17 bases remaining between them. This CDR3 is 15 amino acids long. Germline V gene data show CDR1 as SGDLS and CDR2 as YYNGEE.

The V gene is TRBV12-3 or TRBV12-4, the J gene TRBJ2-1; 10 bases align to TRBD2. The CDR3 covers 15 residues. J was trimmed by 9 bases and V by 3 bases; bases with no gene match: 8. The CDR3 sequence is CASSLRAGGRIEQFF. The CDR3 nucleotides are TGTGCCAGCAGTTTGAGAGCGGGGGGGCGAATTGAGCAGTTCTTC.

In this sample, this clonotype turned up a few times. The genes are TRBV24-1 and TRBJ2-1; D remains unclear. V shed 1 base and J shed 0 bases, with 15 bases lying between them. The V gene's germline CDR1 is KGHDR and CDR2 SFDVKD. The CDR3 sequence is 18 residues long. The CDR3 is CATSDLDSTAISYNEQFF. Here the CDR3 DNA reads TGTGCCACCAGTGATTTAGACTCCACAGCGATCTCCTACAATGAGCAGTTCTTC.

This clonotype was seen a few times. The J gene is TRBJ2-1, the V gene TRBV21-1. TRBV21-1 is flagged as a pseudogene. The CDR3 totals 17 residues. DNA for the CDR3: TGTGCCAGCAGCAAAGTGAAGTCAGGAGTCTCCTACAATGAGCAGTTCTTC. Its translation is CASSKVKSGVSYNEQFF.

The V call is TRBV12-3 or TRBV12-4, the J call TRBJ1-1, with D unresolved. The CDR3 covers 14 residues. The V and J ends lost 2 bases and 3 bases respectively, with 10 bases between them. The CDR3 sequence: CASSLNRKYTEAFF. CDR3 bases: TGTGCCAGCAGTTTAAACAGAAAATACACTGAAGCTTTCTTT.

There are a few counts of this clonotype. The chain combines TRBV7-2 with TRBJ2-4; 9 bases agree with TRBD2. J was trimmed by 9 bases and V by 3 bases; bases with no gene match: 6. The germline V gene encodes CDR1 SGHTA and CDR2 FQGNSA. This CDR3 is built from 14 residues. CDR3 sequence: CASSLGGGAIIQYF. The DNA of the CDR3 is TGTGCCAGCAGCTTGGGCGGGGGGGCTATCATTCAGTACTTC.

In DNA, the CDR3 is TGCGCCAGCAGCTCCTCAGGGGGGGAATCCTACGAGCAGTACTTC. It translates to CASSSSGGESYEQYF. The chain is built from TRBV5-1 and TRBJ2-7; tentatively, D is TRBD1 or TRBD2 (7 bases each). The CDR3 extends over 15 amino acids. Germline CDR1 and CDR2: SGHRS and YFSETQ. V shed 3 bases and J shed 1 base, with 14 bases lying between them.

The sample holds a few counts of this clonotype. In DNA form, the CDR3 reads TGCAGTGCTAGAGATTTGGGCGGGGGGACCTACGAGCAGTACTTC. Protein: CSARDLGGGTYEQYF. This sequence joins TRBV20-1 and TRBJ2-7, with TRBD2 identical over 8 bases. The V segment lost 0 bases and the J segment 2 bases; nucleotides outside the gene matches: 6. CDR1 and CDR2 from the germline V gene are DFQATT and SNEGSKA (reference sequence). The CDR3 sequence is 15 residues long.

The chain couples TRBV7-3 to TRBJ2-3; 9 nucleotides align to TRBD1. This CDR3 spans 15 amino acids. Germline assignment: CDR1 SGHTA and CDR2 FQGTGA. V gave up 0 bases and J gave up 6 bases; unmatched junction bases: 4. CDR3: CASSLTFGQGDTQYF. For the CDR3, the DNA is TGTGCCAGCAGCTTAACCTTCGGACAGGGGGATACGCAGTATTTT.

This clonotype was counted a few times. V is TRBV21-1 and J is TRBJ1-6; TRBD1 reflects the table's D call only, with no check against the DNA. TRBV21-1 is a recognized pseudogene. The CDR3 covers 15 residues. The CDR3 spells CASRWGNGYNSPLHF. Written as DNA, the CDR3 is TGTGCCAGCAGATGGGGGAACGGATATAATTCACCCCTCCACTTT.

V usage is TRBV5-1 and J usage is TRBJ2-5, with 9 bases matching TRBD2. The CDR3 is made up of 14 amino acids. Germline CDR1 SGHRS, CDR2 YFSETQ. Trimming cost V 3 bases and J 5 bases; bases outside gene matches: 5. The CDR3 spells CASSSGLADETQYF. The CDR3 DNA reads as TGCGCCAGCAGCTCGGGACTAGCCGATGAGACCCAGTACTTC.

This sequence joins TRBV5-1 and TRBJ1-4; TRBD1 might be the D (6 bases). Germline values: CDR1 SGHRS, CDR2 YFSETQ. Trimming left V 4 bases short and J 5 bases short, with 15 bases between. This CDR3 has 15 amino acids. CDR3 bases: TGCGCCAGCAGCCTCCAGCCTCAGGGGAATGAAAAACTGTTTTTT. This codes for CASSLQPQGNEKLFF. Drawing the rest from reference TRBV5-1 and TRBJ1-4, the complete variable domain is KAGVTQTPRYLIKTRGQQVTLSCSPISGHRSVSWYQQTPGQGLQFLFEYFSETQRNKGNFPGRFSGRQFSNSRSEMNVSTLELGDSALYLCASSLQPQGNEKLFFGSGTQLSVL.

V gene TRBV5-1 combines with J gene TRBJ2-7; D not certain. Germline V CDR1 and CDR2: SGHRS, YFSETQ. Trimming removed 5 bases at V and 0 bases at J, with 12 bases between. There are 14 residues in the CDR3. CDR3 amino acids: CASRTVESSYEQYF. The CDR3 bases are TGCGCCAGCAGGACCGTCGAGAGCTCCTACGAGCAGTACTTC.

This clonotype was detected only a few times. This rearrangement joins TRBV7-6 to TRBJ2-3; D gene uncertain. The germline V gene has CDR1 SGHVS and CDR2 FNYEAQ. Trimming removed 3 bases from V and 4 bases from J, with 17 bases in between. This CDR3 is built from 16 residues. The CDR3 reads CASSLDEGYLADTQYF. The DNA for the CDR3 is TGTGCCAGCAGCTTGGATGAAGGGTATTTGGCAGATACGCAGTATTTT.

For this clonotype: The junction departs from the called germline gene at one end, perhaps through a read error. The V gene is TRBV7-7, the J gene TRBJ2-5; 9 nucleotides line up with TRBD2. Germline assignment: CDR1 SSHAT and CDR2 FNYEAQ (reference sequence). This CDR3 is 14 amino acids long. In DNA, the CDR3 is TGTGCTAGCAGCACGGGACTAGCTCAAGAGACCCAGTACTTC. Translating it yields CASSTGLAQETQYF.

This clonotype was seen more than once but under ten times. This rearrangement joins TRBV4-3 to TRBJ2-7, with D unclear. This CDR3 has 18 amino acids. Germline V lookup: CDR1 LGHNA, CDR2 YSLEER. Trimming stripped 2 bases from V and 0 bases from J, with 20 bases between. The CDR3 DNA reads as TGCGCCAGCAGCCAATATTTTTCAACGGGCACGAGCTCCTACGAGCAGTACTTC. Translation gives CASSQYFSTGTSSYEQYF.

This chain connects TRBV19 to TRBJ1-3; 7 bases align to TRBD1. With 4 bases clipped from V and 0 bases from J, the junction kept 6 bases outside the gene matches. Germline assignment: CDR1 LNHDA and CDR2 SQIVND (reference sequence). The CDR3 contains 16 residues. The CDR3 nucleotides are TGTGCCAGTAGTACGATTGGGACAGACTCTGGAAACACCATATATTTT. This sequence encodes CASSTIGTDSGNTIYF.

The gene calls are TRBV30 and TRBJ2-5; D perhaps matches TRBD2 (5 bases). Germline V CDR1 and CDR2: GTSNPN, SVGIG (reference sequence). This CDR3 comprises 14 residues. The V and J ends lost 2 bases and 7 bases respectively, with 17 bases between them. The CDR3 is CAWSRKAGVGTQYF. CDR3 sequence (DNA): TGTGCCTGGAGTAGAAAAGCCGGGGTTGGGACCCAGTACTTC.

The chain has TRBV6-6 and TRBJ1-2, with D possibly being TRBD1 (6 bases). CDR3 length equals 14 residues. V lost 4 bases, J lost 7 bases, and 16 bases lay in between. Germline lookup yields CDR1 MNHNY and CDR2 SVGAGI (reference sequence). In nucleotides, the CDR3 is TGTGCCAGCAGTTCCGGGGGGGCCTACTGTGGCTACACCTTC. Amino acid sequence: CASSSGGAYCGYTF.

The chain has TRBV20-1 and TRBJ2-3; no firm D call. The CDR3 is 13 amino acids. V was trimmed by 8 bases and J by 3 bases, leaving 15 bases between them. Germline V gene sequence: CDR1 DFQATT, CDR2 SNEGSKA (reference sequence). CDR3 DNA sequence: TGCAGTCTGATTGGGTTAGGGACAGATACGCAGTATTTT. This codes for CSLIGLGTDTQYF.

This clonotype came up a few times. The chain combines TRBV5-1 with TRBJ2-3, with 8 bases aligning to TRBD2. This CDR3 is built from 16 residues. Germline V lookup: CDR1 SGHRS, CDR2 YFSETQ. Losses at the gene ends were 0 bases for V and 4 bases for J; bases not matched to a gene: 7. CDR3 sequence: CASSLGTGGAPDTQYF. The CDR3 coding sequence is TGCGCCAGCAGCTTGGGAACCGGGGGGGCCCCAGATACGCAGTATTTT. Drawing the rest from reference TRBV5-1 and TRBJ2-3, the complete variable domain is KAGVTQTPRYLIKTRGQQVTLSCSPISGHRSVSWYQQTPGQGLQFLFEYFSETQRNKGNFPGRFSGRQFSNSRSEMNVSTLELGDSALYLCASSLGTGGAPDTQYFGPGTRLTVL.

In this sample, this clonotype turned up a few times. J is TRBJ1-4 and V is TRBV5-5; possibly TRBD1 for D (5 bases). V was pared by 4 bases and J by 7 bases, with 20 bases between. CDR1 and CDR2 from the germline V gene are SGHKS and YYEKEE (reference sequence). This CDR3 region has 16 residues. DNA for the CDR3: TGTGCCAGCAGCGAACGGACGACAGTTAGGCGTGAAAAACTGTTTTTT. It codes for CASSERTTVRREKLFF.

This clonotype was counted a few times. The J gene is TRBJ1-2, the V gene TRBV5-1; D remains unclear. V gave up 0 bases and J gave up 0 bases, with 15 bases separating them. Germline V lookup: CDR1 SGHRS, CDR2 YFSETQ. This CDR3 is 17 amino acids long. CDR3 protein: CASSLVEVRTTNYGYTF. Written as DNA, the CDR3 is TGCGCCAGCAGCTTGGTGGAGGTCCGAACCACTAACTATGGCTACACCTTC.

This rearrangement joins TRBV29-1 to TRBJ2-3, with D unclear. Germline assignment: CDR1 SQVTM and CDR2 ANQGSEA. Trimming pared 8 bases from V and 3 bases from J, leaving 9 bases between. The CDR3 sequence is 11 residues long. The CDR3 reads CSLGPTDTQYF. The CDR3 coding sequence is TGCAGCCTCGGCCCAACAGATACGCAGTATTTT.

This clonotype turned up a few times. This chain uses TRBV7-8 with TRBJ2-5; possibly TRBD2 for D (5 bases). Germline loops: CDR1 SGHVS, CDR2 FQNEAQ. The CDR3 covers 13 residues. V gave up 8 bases and J gave up 2 bases, with 12 bases separating them. The CDR3 DNA reads TGTGCCAGCGCCTTCGGACTTCAAGAGACCCAGTACTTC. Translating gives CASAFGLQETQYF.

The chain joins TRBV7-2 to TRBJ2-5; no definite D call. The CDR3 is 14 amino acids. Trimming removed 2 bases from V and 7 bases from J, with 14 bases in between. Per the germline V gene, CDR1 is SGHTA and CDR2 is FQGNSA. This CDR3 reads CASSLTPDLGTQYF. Here the CDR3 DNA reads TGTGCCAGCAGCTTAACCCCTGATTTGGGGACCCAGTACTTC.

The chain couples TRBV1 to TRBJ2-6; the D call of TRBD2 is as the table states it, not checked on the DNA. TRBV1 is a listed pseudogene. The CDR3 contains 19 residues. DNA of the CDR3: TGCACCAGCAGCCAAGAATCAGGGTCCCTAAAATCTGGGGCCAACGTCCTGACTTTC. Amino acids: CTSSQESGSLKSGANVLTF.

This clonotype has a single count. The chain combines TRBV11-2 with TRBJ2-7, with TRBD1 as a possible D gene (6 bases). Trimming pared 1 base from V and 2 bases from J, leaving 15 bases between. Germline-derived CDR1 and CDR2 are SGHAT and FQNNGV. The CDR3 spans 16 residues. This CDR3 reads CASSLVSQGDPYEQYF. The CDR3 region has the DNA TGTGCCAGCAGCTTAGTGTCACAGGGTGACCCCTACGAGCAGTACTTC.

The rearrangement links TRBV4-3 to TRBJ2-3; D gene ambiguous. The germline CDR1 and CDR2 sequences are LGHNA and YSLEER. The V end lost 3 bases, the J end lost 7 bases, and 5 bases lay between the germline ends. CDR3 length: 11 residues. CDR3 nucleotides: TGCGCCAGCAGCCATTCTAATACGCAGTATTTT. Protein sequence: CASSHSNTQYF.